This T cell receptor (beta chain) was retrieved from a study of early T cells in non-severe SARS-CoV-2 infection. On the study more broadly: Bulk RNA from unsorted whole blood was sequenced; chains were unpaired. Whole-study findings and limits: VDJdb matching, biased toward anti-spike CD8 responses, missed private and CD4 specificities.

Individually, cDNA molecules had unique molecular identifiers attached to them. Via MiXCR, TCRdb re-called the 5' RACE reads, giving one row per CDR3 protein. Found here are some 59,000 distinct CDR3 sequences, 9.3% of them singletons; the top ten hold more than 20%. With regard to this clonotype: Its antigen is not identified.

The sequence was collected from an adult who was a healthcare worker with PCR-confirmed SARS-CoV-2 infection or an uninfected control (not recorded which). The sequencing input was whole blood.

For the CDR3, the DNA is TGTGCCAGCAGCCTACCCGGACAGAACTATGGCTACACCTTC. Its translation is CASSLPGQNYGYTF. The chain carries TRBV3-1 and TRBJ1-2, with TRBD1 as a possible D gene (6 bases). This CDR3 has 14 amino acids. Per the germline V gene, CDR1 is LGHDT and CDR2 is YNNKEL (reference sequence). V was trimmed by 4 bases and J by 2 bases, leaving 11 bases between them.